The rows below give T cell receptor beta chains drawn from one sample of a study of regulatory T cells in long-lasting Graves disease. TCRdb reprocessed the multiplex PCR reads via MiXCR and lists one record per CDR3 protein. The data show about 200,000 distinct CDR3 sequences, around 20% seen once. The sample also formed part of further work on T cells in Graves' hyperthyroidism and ophthalmopathy.

The sequencing here drew on peripheral blood mononuclear cells (PBMCs), taken at new diagnosis, from a patient treated with antithyroid drugs. These receptors were taken from a woman aged 25 to 39 with Graves disease. Both conserved end residues are part of each CDR3. D genes are given only for firm matches. Where a row states a size, it is once, few, many or the class of an expanded clone; other rows omit it.

V gene	CDR3 length	D gene	clone size	J gene	CDR3 protein	CDR3 DNA
TRBV20-1	17	-	many	TRBJ2-2	CSARDRGDVTYAGELFF	TGCAGTGCTAGAGATCGGGGAGATGTAACATACGCCGGGGAGCTGTTTTTT
TRBV18	14	-	-	TRBJ1-1	CASSPRAASTEAFF	TGTGCCAGCTCACCACGGGCAGCCAGCACTGAAGCTTTCTTT
TRBV2	12	-	many	TRBJ2-5	CASSGGQETQYF	TGTGCCAGCAGTGGGGGTCAAGAGACCCAGTACTTC
TRBV24-1	15	TRBD2	many	TRBJ2-3	CATSDPRLARDTQYF	TGTGCCACCAGTGACCCAAGACTAGCGAGAGATACGCAGTATTTT
TRBV5-6	16	-	-	TRBJ1-5	CASSLANRYSNQPQHF	TGTGCCAGCAGCTTGGCCAACAGATATAGCAATCAGCCCCAGCATTTT
TRBV2	16	-	many	TRBJ1-6	CASSDEGLGYNSPLHF	TGTGCCAGCAGTGACGAAGGGTTGGGCTATAATTCACCCCTCCACTTT
TRBV18	11	-	many	TRBJ2-7	CASSPGGEQYF	TGTGCCAGCTCACCAGGAGGCGAGCAGTACTTC
TRBV7-9	15	-	-	TRBJ2-3	CASSLGVAHTDTQYF	TGTGCCAGCAGCCTAGGGGTAGCGCACACAGATACGCAGTATTTT
TRBV27	13	-	many	TRBJ1-2	CASGPWGGYGYTF	TGTGCCAGCGGCCCATGGGGTGGCTATGGCTACACCTTC
TRBV15	15	-	-	TRBJ1-4	CATGRDRSTNEKLFF	TGTGCCACCGGCAGAGATCGGTCAACTAATGAAAAACTGTTTTTT
TRBV5-8	15	-	many	TRBJ2-2	CASSPVAGAVGELFF	TGTGCCAGCAGCCCGGTGGCAGGGGCTGTCGGGGAGCTGTTTTTT
TRBV11-1	15	TRBD2	many	TRBJ2-7	CASSRRLAASYEQYF	TGTGCCAGCAGCCGGAGACTAGCAGCTTCCTACGAGCAGTACTTC
TRBV5-1	14	TRBD1	many	TRBJ1-5	CASSLGTAYQPQHF	TGTGCCAGCAGCCTAGGGACAGCCTATCAGCCCCAGCATTTT
TRBV7-2	17	TRBD1	many	TRBJ1-5	CASSLTGTVLGNQPQHF	TGTGCCAGCAGCTTAACCGGGACAGTCCTCGGGAATCAGCCCCAGCATTTT
TRBV11-2	15	-	many	TRBJ1-1	CASSLVGAWGTEAFF	TGTGCCAGCAGCTTAGTGGGGGCATGGGGCACTGAAGCTTTCTTT
TRBV6-1	14	-	many	TRBJ2-2	CASRLTQVTGELFF	TGTGCCAGCAGATTGACTCAAGTCACCGGGGAGCTGTTTTTT
TRBV5-1	14	-	many	TRBJ1-1	CASRDQGTITEAFF	TGCGCCAGCAGGGATCAGGGGACCATCACTGAAGCTTTCTTT
TRBV14	15	TRBD1	many	TRBJ2-7	CASSPRTGKPYEQYF	TGTGCCAGCAGCCCTAGGACAGGGAAACCCTACGAGCAGTACTTC
TRBV7-9	16	TRBD1	many	TRBJ1-4	CASSSLGQGAGEKLFF	TGTGCCAGCAGCTCACTGGGACAGGGGGCGGGTGAAAAACTGTTTTTT
TRBV19	13	-	many	TRBJ1-3	CASSTQRGNTIYF	TGTGCCAGTAGTACCCAACGGGGAAACACCATATATTTT
TRBV15	14	-	many	TRBJ2-7	CATSRGGTEYEQYF	TGTGCCACCAGCAGAGGCGGGACAGAGTACGAGCAGTACTTC
TRBV3-1	14	TRBD2	many	TRBJ2-1	CASGSGAFYNEQFF	TGTGCCAGTGGTAGCGGGGCCTTCTACAATGAGCAGTTCTTC